This T cell receptor beta chain was captured by sequencing in a study of blood T cell repertoires in COVID-19. The CDR3 has 16 amino acids, counting both end residues. There are a few counts of this clone. The DNA is omitted, as the CDR3 cannot be located on it reliably, and the CDR3 follows TCRdb's listing. Sequencing was performed with immunoSEQ multiplex PCR; in TCRdb, only in-frame clones are kept and a portion is missing. Here the sample spans around 49,000 clones, 90% to 95% being singletons. The receptor was derived from a man aged 55 to 69 with COVID-19, enrolled during active disease. The chain is built from TRBV21-1 and TRBJ2-7; whether TRBD1, the table's D call, matches the DNA was not checked. TRBV21-1 is shown as a pseudogene. Sequenced: peripheral blood. The CDR3 spells CASSKVAQGAHYEQYF.